This TCR beta chain stems from a study of CD8+ T cells in alopecia areata. The sample holds many counts of this clone. The antigen is undetermined. DNA and listed protein disagree at residue 11, so the protein shown here was translated from the DNA. Genes here carry mouse names. The read ends 3 residues before the CDR3 terminus; that terminus is restored from the germline J gene. Other nucleotide sequences from this sample produce the same CDR3. Overall study results and limits: Clarity of TCR sharing across patients fell short of that in mice, possibly HLA-related. Clonality in lesional scalp, especially alopecia totalis/universalis, exceeded that of normal scalp.

The CDR3 consists of 14 residues. Germline-derived CDR1 and CDR2 are NSQYPW and LRSPGD (reference sequence). V gave up 4 bases and J gave up 3 bases; unmatched junction bases: 0. The sequencing template was cDNA reverse transcribed from extracted RNA. The table came from immunoSEQ multiplex PCR; TCRdb's copy has only in-frame clones and leaves some out. The sample yields roughly 110,000 clones, without any singletons. The rearrangement links TRBV1 to TRBJ1-6, with 7 bases fitting TRBD1. TRBJ1-6 is classed as an ORF, of uncertain function. The sample comprised lesional skin. This receptor was identified in a C3H/HeJ mouse with alopecia areata. The strain is characterized by the MHC haplotype H2-k. The CDR3 DNA, read in part, is TGCACCTGCAGTGGACAGGGCTATAATTCGCCC. This gives the protein CTCSGQGYNSP. The entire CDR3 protein reads CTCSGQGYNSPLYF.